This T cell receptor beta chain was identified during a study of shared clonotypes between healthy human individuals. Study as a whole: The donor group consisted of a couple of women and a few men, aged 18 to 49.

Nashville, Tennessee was home to all donors, who were Caucasian adults. The authors divided CD4+ cells into CD45RA+ naive and CD45RA-negative memory subsets. The CDR3 length is 15 residues. Germline assignment: CDR1 LNHDA and CDR2 SQIVND (reference sequence). Germline trimming cut 5 bases from V and 5 bases from J; bases unmatched to any gene: 4. The authors loaded about 0.2 ug DNA, around 32,000 T cell genomes, into sorted-subset replicate PCRs. This table comes from immunoSEQ multiplex PCR, and its TCRdb copy is limited to in-frame clones, with some not included. Of millions of clones detected, around 94% appear once; the ten largest clones hold around 0.14%.

This chain uses TRBV19 with TRBJ2-2, with 11 positions matching TRBD2. The clonotype was recovered from a man between 18 and 29 years old in good health. The sequenced sample was naive CD4+ T cells sorted from blood. Subset defined: CD45RA+ positively selected. This CDR3 reads CASSGLAGGTGELFF. In DNA, the CDR3 is TGTGCCAGTAGTGGTCTAGCGGGAGGAACCGGGGAGCTGTTTTTT.